The 13 T cell receptor beta chains in this list originate from one sample, sequenced in a study of regulatory and conventional T cells in RAG deficiency. Some clones are missing from TCRdb's copy, which holds only in-frame ones; the method was immunoSEQ multiplex PCR. The sample consists of some 6,100 clones, around 93% of them appearing once. Sequencing was done on a sample of CD8+ T cells sorted from blood. The receptors were gathered from a human donor with RAG deficiency presenting as severe combined immunodeficiency.

This clone came up a few times. The chain combines TRBV7-8 with TRBJ2-7; D is ambiguous. The germline CDR1 and CDR2 sequences are SGHVS and FQNEAQ. This CDR3 region has 11 residues. V was trimmed by 5 bases and J by 5 bases, leaving 7 bases between them. The DNA for the CDR3 is TGTGCCAGCAGCCCACACAACGAGCAGTACTTC. Translated, it gives CASSPHNEQYF.

The chain has TRBV10-2 and TRBJ1-4, with D hard to call. This CDR3 spans 13 amino acids. The germline gives CDR1 WSHSY, CDR2 SAAADI. V dropped 2 bases and J dropped 6 bases, with 7 bases sitting between them. CDR3 sequence (DNA): TGCGCCAGCAGTGAGGGAATATATGAAAAACTGTTTTTT. Protein sequence: CASSEGIYEKLFF.

The chain joins TRBV9 to TRBJ2-3; TRBD2 might be the D (6 bases). The CDR3 consists of 15 residues. V was clipped by 7 bases and J by 2 bases, with 17 bases between them. CDR1 SGDLS and CDR2 YYNGEE come from the germline V gene. The CDR3 nucleotides read TGTGCCAGCGGTCTCGGGGAGGAGGACACAGATACGCAGTATTTT. Its protein is CASGLGEEDTDTQYF.

V usage is TRBV28 and J usage is TRBJ2-7, with no clear D. CDR3 length equals 10 residues. Trimming took off 5 bases at V and 3 bases at J, with 2 bases between the two ends. Germline CDR1 reads MDHEN; CDR2 reads SYDVKM. CDR3 sequence: CASSNYEQYF. DNA for the CDR3: TGTGCCAGCAGTAACTACGAGCAGTACTTC.

This chain connects TRBV27 to TRBJ2-1, with TRBD1 identical over 7 bases. Looked up from germline, CDR1 is MNHEY and CDR2 is SMNVEV (reference sequence). The CDR3 loop spans 14 amino acids. Unmatched junction bases numbered 9, after V lost 3 bases and J lost 10 bases. The CDR3 DNA reads TGTGCCAGCAGTTTCCGCCCCCAGACAGGGGAGCAGTTCTTC. Amino acid sequence: CASSFRPQTGEQFF.

The genes are TRBV27 and TRBJ2-3; 7 nucleotides agree with TRBD1. V gave up 3 bases and J gave up 2 bases; unmatched junction bases: 11. The CDR3 has 17 residues. Germline V gene sequence: CDR1 MNHEY, CDR2 SMNVEV (reference sequence). The CDR3 here is CASSFSPPGTATDTQYF. The CDR3 nucleotides are TGTGCCAGCAGTTTCTCTCCCCCCGGGACAGCCACAGATACGCAGTATTTT.

V gene TRBV10-2 combines with J gene TRBJ2-4; D not certain. The V end was cut by 4 bases, the J end by 2 bases, with 9 bases between. Germline V gene sequence: CDR1 WSHSY, CDR2 SAAADI. The CDR3 spans 14 residues. CDR3 region: CASSVAGPKNIQYF. The CDR3 DNA follows: TGCGCCAGCAGTGTTGCTGGACCCAAAAACATTCAGTACTTC.

This chain connects TRBV4-1 to TRBJ2-7; TRBD2 matches 10 bases. The germline V gene has CDR1 MGHRA and CDR2 YSYEKL. Losses at the gene ends were 1 base for V and 0 bases for J; bases not matched to a gene: 0. The CDR3 has 15 amino acids. For the CDR3, the DNA is TGCGCCAGCAGCCAAGGACTAGCGGGCTCCTACGAGCAGTACTTC. This gives the protein CASSQGLAGSYEQYF.

Regarding this clone: Because the CDR3's place on the DNA is in doubt, the DNA is left out and the CDR3 is given as listed by TCRdb. This rearrangement joins TRBV5-1 to TRBJ2-3; TRBD1 reflects the table's D call only, with no check against the DNA. Germline-derived CDR1 and CDR2 are SGHRS and YFSETQ. From its first to its last residue, the CDR3 has 16 amino acids. The CDR3 sequence is CASCASSLQGTDTQYF.

V and J are TRBV7-9 and TRBJ2-5; 7 nucleotides line up with TRBD1. The CDR3 consists of 15 residues. Germline assignment: CDR1 SEHNR and CDR2 FQNEAQ (reference sequence). The junction had 4 bases not matched to a gene; V was cut back by 3 bases and J by 0 bases. CDR3 coding DNA: TGTGCCAGCAGCTTCAGGGGGTTGTACCAAGAGACCCAGTACTTC. Translated, it gives CASSFRGLYQETQYF.

This chain uses TRBV7-2 with TRBJ1-2; D ambiguous. This CDR3 spans 13 amino acids. V lost 5 bases, J lost 8 bases, and 15 bases lay in between. Germline V gene sequence: CDR1 SGHTA, CDR2 FQGNSA. The CDR3 region has the DNA TGTGCCAGCAGCCCGGTCCTCCCGGGCGGCTACACCTTC. Translating it yields CASSPVLPGGYTF.

The chain carries TRBV28 and TRBJ1-1, with D maybe TRBD1 (5 bases). The CDR3 has 15 residues. CDR1 is MDHEN and CDR2 is SYDVKM in the germline V gene. Between the trimmed V and J ends, which lost 2 bases and 7 bases, there was a span of 17 bases. CDR3 loop: CASSLLGGAPLEAFF. The CDR3 DNA follows: TGTGCCAGCAGTTTACTCGGCGGGGCCCCTCTTGAAGCTTTCTTT.

The V and J genes are TRBV7-9 and TRBJ2-7; possible D gene TRBD1, 5 bases. Germline CDR1 and CDR2: SEHNR and FQNEAQ (reference sequence). V was clipped by 5 bases and J by 3 bases, with 11 bases between them. This CDR3 region has 13 residues. CDR3 loop: CASSETARYEQYF. CDR3 DNA sequence: TGTGCCAGCAGCGAGACAGCCCGCTACGAGCAGTACTTC.